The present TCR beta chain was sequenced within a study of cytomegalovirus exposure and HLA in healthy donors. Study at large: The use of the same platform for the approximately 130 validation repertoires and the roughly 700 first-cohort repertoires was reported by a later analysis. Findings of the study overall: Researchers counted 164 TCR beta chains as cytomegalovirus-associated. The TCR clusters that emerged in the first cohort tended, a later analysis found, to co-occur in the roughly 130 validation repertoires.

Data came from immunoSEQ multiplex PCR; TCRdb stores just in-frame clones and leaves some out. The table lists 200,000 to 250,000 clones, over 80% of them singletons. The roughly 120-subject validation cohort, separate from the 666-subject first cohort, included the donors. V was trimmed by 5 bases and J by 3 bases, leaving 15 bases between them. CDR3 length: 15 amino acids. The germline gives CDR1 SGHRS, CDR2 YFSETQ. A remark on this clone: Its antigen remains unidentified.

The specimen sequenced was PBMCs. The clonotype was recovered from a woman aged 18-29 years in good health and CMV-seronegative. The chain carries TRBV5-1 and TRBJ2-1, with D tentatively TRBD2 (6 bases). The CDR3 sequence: CASRSAGGSYNEQFF. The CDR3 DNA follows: TGCGCCAGCAGATCAGCGGGCGGAAGCTACAATGAGCAGTTCTTC.